Listed here are 20 T cell receptor beta chains from one sample, sequenced in a study of T-cell reconstitution after alpha-beta-depleted transplantation in children. Library preparation (for TCRbeta) was performed with unique molecular identifiers. A single record per CDR3 protein comes from TCRdb applying MiXCR to the PCR reads. The sample has fewer than 750,000 distinct CDR3 sequences, 25% to 30% seen once; the top ten hold 36%. Material: PBMCs, obtained before TCRalphabeta/CD19-depleted stem cell transplant. The receptors originated from a boy under two years old with Wiskott-Aldrich syndrome, due to receive a stem cell transplant.

This clonotype showed up just a few times. The V gene is TRBV6-4, the J gene TRBJ2-3; 7 positions match TRBD2. From germline, CDR1 is MRHNA and CDR2 SNTAGT. The J segment lost 1 base and the V segment lost 3 bases, leaving 4 bases of the junction unmatched. The CDR3 totals 15 residues. This CDR3 reads CASSEQAGRTDTQYF. DNA of the CDR3: TGTGCCAGCAGTGAACAAGCGGGACGCACAGATACGCAGTATTTT.

This clonotype appeared a few times. The chain carries TRBV10-2 and TRBJ2-2, with D tentatively TRBD2 (6 bases). The CDR3 has 17 amino acids. With 6 bases removed from V and 5 bases from J, the gap between germline ends came to 22 bases. Germline CDR1 WSHSY, CDR2 SAAADI. The CDR3 loop reads CASSGYSGGIRTGELFF. In DNA form, the CDR3 reads TGCGCCAGCAGCGGCTATTCGGGCGGGATAAGGACCGGGGAGCTGTTTTTT.

V gene TRBV9 combines with J gene TRBJ2-2, with 8 bases matching TRBD2. J was trimmed by 6 bases and V by 0 bases; bases with no gene match: 4. Germline CDR1 SGDLS, CDR2 YYNGEE. The CDR3 runs to 15 residues. The CDR3, as DNA: TGTGCCAGCAGCGTAGCGGGACTAGTCCCCGGGGAGCTGTTTTTT. Protein: CASSVAGLVPGELFF.

This sequence joins TRBV20-1 and TRBJ2-2, with TRBD2 matching 7 bases. The CDR3 runs 17 residues. With V trimmed by 0 bases and J by 3 bases, 10 bases remained unmatched. The germline CDR1 and CDR2 sequences are DFQATT and SNEGSKA (reference sequence). The DNA of the CDR3 is TGCAGTGCTAGAGACGCGGTACTAGCGCGCGACACCGGGGAGCTGTTTTTT. Translated, it gives CSARDAVLARDTGELFF.

This clonotype has more than one count but fewer than ten. This sequence joins TRBV7-2 and TRBJ2-7, with D maybe TRBD2 (5 bases). Germline CDR1 and CDR2: SGHTA and FQGNSA. The CDR3 loop spans 13 amino acids. Trimming cost V 0 bases and J 7 bases, with 10 bases left between them. The CDR3 is CASSLAILVEQYF. The CDR3 nucleotides read TGTGCCAGCAGCTTAGCAATACTAGTGGAGCAGTACTTC.

In its sample, this clonotype was seen a few times. The chain has TRBV5-1 and TRBJ2-7; 7 bases are shared with TRBD1. V shed 5 bases, J shed 4 bases, and the junction held 9 bases outside the gene matches. Germline V gene lookup returns CDR1 SGHRS and CDR2 YFSETQ. The CDR3 sequence is 14 residues long. The CDR3 DNA is TGCGCCAGCAGGCAGGGGACAGCCACTTACGAGCAGTACTTC. It is translated as CASRQGTATYEQYF.

The rearrangement links TRBV3-1 to TRBJ2-7, with TRBD2 matching 9 bases. V dropped 0 bases and J dropped 4; count of bases not matched to a gene: 13. This CDR3 has 18 residues. The germline CDR1 and CDR2 sequences are LGHDT and YNNKEL (reference sequence). DNA for the CDR3: TGTGCCAGCAGCCAAGACCCTACTCGAGGCGCGGGAGGGTACGAGCAGTACTTC. Its protein is CASSQDPTRGAGGYEQYF.

The chain recombines TRBV24-1 with TRBJ2-3; D not resolved. Trimming removed 2 bases from V and 2 bases from J, with 13 bases in between. The CDR3 covers 16 residues. The V gene's germline CDR1 is KGHDR and CDR2 SFDVKD. The CDR3 DNA is TGTGCCACCAGTGATTACGACTTAGGGTCCACAGATACGCAGTATTTT. Protein: CATSDYDLGSTDTQYF.

This clonotype was observed a handful of times. The chain links TRBV20-1 to TRBJ2-1, with D uncertain. The ends were cut back, 6 bases at V and 0 bases at J, with 15 bases in the middle. Germline V gene lookup returns CDR1 DFQATT and CDR2 SNEGSKA (reference sequence). The CDR3 has 15 residues. DNA for the CDR3: TGCAGTGCAACCTCCGTCTGGACCTCCTACAATGAGCAGTTCTTC. Residues: CSATSVWTSYNEQFF.

The chain recombines TRBV5-1 with TRBJ2-1, with D possibly TRBD2 on 6 matching bases. CDR1 SGHRS and CDR2 YFSETQ come from the germline V gene. V shed 5 bases and J shed 1 base, with 13 bases lying between them. The CDR3 extends over 15 amino acids. The CDR3 DNA sequence: TGCGCCAGCAGTGACACGGGAGTGTCCTACAATGAGCAGTTCTTC. Residues: CASSDTGVSYNEQFF.

The chain joins TRBV5-1 to TRBJ2-5; D gene unclear. CDR1 and CDR2 (germline): SGHRS, YFSETQ. Trimming left V 2 bases short and J 4 bases short, with 12 bases between. The CDR3 is 14 amino acids. CDR3 coding DNA: TGCGCCAGCAGCTTTAGGAGATCTGGAGAGACCCAGTACTTC. As protein: CASSFRRSGETQYF. Filled out from reference TRBV5-1 and TRBJ2-5, the complete variable domain reads KAGVTQTPRYLIKTRGQQVTLSCSPISGHRSVSWYQQTPGQGLQFLFEYFSETQRNKGNFPGRFSGRQFSNSRSEMNVSTLELGDSALYLCASSFRRSGETQYFGPGTRLLVL.

V and J are TRBV7-8 and TRBJ1-6; D not resolved. In germline, CDR1 is SGHVS, CDR2 FQNEAQ. The CDR3 is 15 residues long. Trimming cost V 7 bases and J 0 bases, with 10 bases left between them. CDR3 residues: CASTIRSSYNSPLHF. CDR3 DNA sequence: TGTGCCAGCACGATTAGGAGCTCCTATAATTCACCCCTCCACTTT. Combining the CDR3 with reference TRBV7-8 and TRBJ1-6 gives the whole variable domain GAGVSQSPRYKVAKRGQDVALRCDPISGHVSLFWYQQALGQGPEFLTYFQNEAQLDKSGLPSDRFFAERPEGSVSTLKIQRTQQEDSAVYLCASTIRSSYNSPLHFGNGTRLTVT.

This clonotype has more than one count but fewer than ten. The rearrangement joins TRBV29-1 to TRBJ2-1; D is ambiguous. Deletions cut 2 bases from V and 6 bases from J, with 5 bases between. This CDR3 has 11 residues. Germline V gene data show CDR1 as SQVTM and CDR2 as ANQGSEA. CDR3 residues: CSVELVNEQFF. CDR3 coding DNA: TGCAGCGTTGAACTAGTCAATGAGCAGTTCTTC.

V is TRBV20-1 and J is TRBJ1-2, with D unclear. The CDR3 consists of 14 residues. Germline assignment: CDR1 DFQATT and CDR2 SNEGSKA (reference sequence). V was cut by 0 bases and J by 8 bases, with 16 bases left in between. DNA of the CDR3: TGCAGTGCTAGAGATTCAGAGGGAGTGAGGGGCTACACCTTC. Amino acid sequence: CSARDSEGVRGYTF.

The chain links TRBV5-1 to TRBJ2-5; D is ambiguous. This CDR3 comprises 13 residues. V lost 4 bases and J 1 base, leaving 8 bases between the germline ends. Germline V gene sequence: CDR1 SGHRS, CDR2 YFSETQ. The CDR3 region has the DNA TGCGCCAGCAGCCTTCACACCCAAGAGACCCAGTACTTC. It is translated as CASSLHTQETQYF.

This clonotype was picked up many times. The chain carries TRBV7-6 and TRBJ1-1; 8 bases are a match to TRBD1. The CDR3 consists of 14 residues. After removal of 1 base from V and 4 bases from J, the junction contained 2 bases not matched to a gene. CDR1 is SGHVS and CDR2 is FNYEAQ in the germline V gene. In DNA, the CDR3 is TGTGCCAGCAGCTTAGGGACAGGGCCCACTGAAGCTTTCTTT. Amino acid sequence: CASSLGTGPTEAFF. Using reference TRBV7-6 and TRBJ1-1 for the parts outside the CDR3, the full variable domain is GAGVSQSPRYKVTKRGQDVALRCDPISGHVSLYWYRQALGQGPEFLTYFNYEAQQDKSGLPNDRFSAERPEGSISTLTIQRTEQRDSAMYRCASSLGTGPTEAFFGQGTRLTVV.

This clonotype showed up just a few times. The chain links TRBV27 to TRBJ1-2; D is possibly TRBD1 (5 bases). Germline values: CDR1 MNHEY, CDR2 SMNVEV (reference sequence). V lost 0 bases and J 7 bases, leaving 15 bases between the germline ends. This CDR3 contains 15 residues. The CDR3 is CASSLSTQGSVGYTF. Written as DNA, the CDR3 is TGTGCCAGCAGTTTATCGACGCAGGGTTCTGTTGGCTACACCTTC.

This clonotype occurred a few times. The chain links TRBV4-1 to TRBJ2-1; TRBD2 matches at 8 bases. Per the germline V gene, CDR1 is MGHRA and CDR2 is YSYEKL. The CDR3 runs to 19 residues. V was pared by 4 bases and J by 1 base, with 15 bases of the junction left unmatched. CDR3 sequence reads: CASSLLAGPAPGSYNEQFF. CDR3 nucleotides: TGCGCCAGCAGCCTCTTAGCGGGACCGGCCCCGGGGTCCTACAATGAGCAGTTCTTC.

This chain connects TRBV4-1 to TRBJ1-3; 7 bases are shared with TRBD1. Germline-derived CDR1 and CDR2 are MGHRA and YSYEKL. The CDR3 spans 16 residues. V dropped 1 base and J dropped 2; count of bases not matched to a gene: 5. The CDR3 bases are TGCGCCAGCAGCCAAGGAGACAGGGCCCCTGGAAACACCATATATTTT. Protein sequence: CASSQGDRAPGNTIYF.

The chain couples TRBV10-3 to TRBJ2-5, with TRBD2 matching 7 bases. Germline CDR1 is ENHRY and CDR2 is SYGVKD. With V trimmed by 3 bases and J by 2 bases, 6 bases remained unmatched. The CDR3 runs 15 residues. Written as DNA, the CDR3 is TGTGCCATCAGTGAATTGGGCGGGAGTCAAGAGACCCAGTACTTC. It specifies CAISELGGSQETQYF.